Listed here are 2 T cell receptor beta chains from one sample, sequenced in a study of CD8 T cells in Susac syndrome. Random hexamers were used to reverse transcribe the RNA input (about 0.45 to 1 ug). Each CDR3 protein gets one entry after TCRdb re-called the immunoSEQ multiplex PCR reads with MiXCR. The sample includes tens of thousands of distinct CDR3 sequences, about 93% seen only once; the top ten take approximately 0.26%. Material for sequencing was CD8+ T cells from PBMCs. The source is a human donor in good health.

The chain employs TRBV19 and TRBJ2-7; D gene uncertain. Trimming shortened V by 10 bases and J by 2 bases, and 18 bases separated the two germline ends. This CDR3 contains 14 residues. The germline V gene has CDR1 LNHDA and CDR2 SQIVND (reference sequence). CDR3 bases: TGTGCCACAAGGTATGATTCGTGGGCCTACGAGCAGTACTTC. This gives the protein CATRYDSWAYEQYF.

V and J are TRBV10-2 and TRBJ1-2, with D uncertain. This CDR3 spans 14 amino acids. The germline V and J ends were trimmed by 3 bases and 2 bases, with 10 bases remaining between them. The germline V gene encodes CDR1 WSHSY and CDR2 SAAADI. DNA for the CDR3: TGCGCCAGCAGTGATGGGAGTGAGAACTATGGCTACACCTTC. It translates to CASSDGSENYGYTF.